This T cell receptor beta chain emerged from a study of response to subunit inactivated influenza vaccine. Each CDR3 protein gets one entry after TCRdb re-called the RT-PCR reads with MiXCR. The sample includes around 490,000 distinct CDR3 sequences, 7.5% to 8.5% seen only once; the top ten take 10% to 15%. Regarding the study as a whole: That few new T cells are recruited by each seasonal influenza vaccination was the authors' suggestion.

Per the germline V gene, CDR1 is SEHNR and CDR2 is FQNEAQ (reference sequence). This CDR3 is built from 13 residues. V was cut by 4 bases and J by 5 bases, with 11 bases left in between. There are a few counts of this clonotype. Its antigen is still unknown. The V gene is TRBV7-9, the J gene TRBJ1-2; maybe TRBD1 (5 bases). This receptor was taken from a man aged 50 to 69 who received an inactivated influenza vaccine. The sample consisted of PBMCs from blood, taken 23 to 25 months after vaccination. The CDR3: CASSSAGSYGYTF. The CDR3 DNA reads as TGTGCCAGCAGCTCGGCAGGGAGTTATGGCTACACCTTC.